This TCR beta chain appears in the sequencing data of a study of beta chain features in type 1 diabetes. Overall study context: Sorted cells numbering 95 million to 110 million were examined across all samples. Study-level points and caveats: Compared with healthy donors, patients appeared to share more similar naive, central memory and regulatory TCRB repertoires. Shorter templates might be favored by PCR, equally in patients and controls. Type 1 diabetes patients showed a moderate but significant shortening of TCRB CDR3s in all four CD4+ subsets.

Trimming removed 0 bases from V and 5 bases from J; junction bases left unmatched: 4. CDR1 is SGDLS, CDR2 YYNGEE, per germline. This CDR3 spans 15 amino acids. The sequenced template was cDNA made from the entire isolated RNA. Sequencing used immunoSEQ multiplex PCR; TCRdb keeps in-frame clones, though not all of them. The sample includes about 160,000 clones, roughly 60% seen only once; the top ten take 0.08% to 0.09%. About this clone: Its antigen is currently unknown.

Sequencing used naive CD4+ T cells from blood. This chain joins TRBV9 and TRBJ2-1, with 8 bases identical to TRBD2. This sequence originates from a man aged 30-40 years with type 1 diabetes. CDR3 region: CASSVASGFNNEQFF. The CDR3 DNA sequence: TGTGCCAGCAGCGTAGCTAGCGGGTTTAACAATGAGCAGTTCTTC.